A selection of T cell receptor beta chains follows, all from one sample in a study of shared clonotypes between healthy human individuals. The table came from immunoSEQ multiplex PCR; TCRdb's copy has only in-frame clones and leaves some out. The data contain about 530,000 clones, roughly 79% of them seen just once; the ten biggest clones take up around 13%. Sequencing was carried out using PBMCs. The receptor source for this set is a woman between 40 and 55 years old in good health. Some clones in this sample may be carry-over from other donors' samples. Both conserved end residues are part of each CDR3. D genes are given only for firm matches. Clone size appears in some rows only: once, few, many, or a class for an expanded clone.

v_gene	j_gene	d_gene	abundance	CDR3aa	CDR3nt
TRBV5-4	TRBJ2-5	NA	NA	CASSLARQQPTETQYF	TGTGCCAGCAGCTTGGCCCGGCAGCAGCCCACAGAGACCCAGTACTTC
TRBV9	TRBJ2-1	NA	few	CASSQDPSVSYNEQFF	TGTGCCAGCAGCCAGGACCCGTCAGTCTCCTACAATGAGCAGTTCTTC
TRBV7-7	TRBJ2-3	NA	NA	CASSFGLSPPDTQYF	TGTGCCAGCAGCTTCGGACTATCACCCCCCGATACGCAGTATTTT
TRBV7-2	TRBJ2-7	TRBD1	NA	CASSLPGTVIYEQYF	TGTGCCAGCAGCTTACCCGGGACAGTAATATACGAGCAGTACTTC
TRBV5-1	TRBJ2-5	TRBD2	NA	CASSLVAGVQETQYF	TGCGCCAGCAGCTTGGTAGCGGGCGTACAAGAGACCCAGTACTTC
TRBV5-1	TRBJ1-6	TRBD1	NA	CASRRTGTGNSPLHF	TGCGCCAGCAGAAGGACAGGGACCGGTAATTCACCCCTCCACTTT
TRBV9	TRBJ2-2	TRBD1	once	CASSGGTGVGGELFF	TGTGCCAGCAGCGGCGGGACAGGGGTTGGCGGGGAGCTGTTTTTT
TRBV19	TRBJ2-1	NA	NA	CASSPGGHQPEQFF	TGTGCCAGTAGCCCCGGTGGACACCAGCCTGAGCAGTTCTTC
TRBV6-6	TRBJ1-2	NA	NA	CASSPGRDYGYTF	TGTGCCAGCAGCCCCGGCAGGGACTATGGCTACACCTTC
TRBV28	TRBJ2-3	NA	NA	CATQAPSTDTQYF	TGTGCCACCCAGGCCCCTAGCACAGATACGCAGTATTTT
TRBV18	TRBJ2-7	NA	NA	CASSPLRGLRNEQYF	TGTGCCAGCTCACCGCTCCGGGGCCTACGAAACGAGCAGTACTTC
TRBV27	TRBJ2-3	TRBD2	NA	CASSLKPREGQDTQYF	TGTGCCAGCAGTCTAAAACCCCGGGAGGGCCAAGATACGCAGTATTTT
TRBV13	TRBJ2-3	NA	many	CASSRPGYRGSGRGSDTQYF	TGTGCCAGCAGCCGACCTGGGTACAGGGGGAGCGGGAGAGGATCAGATACGCAGTATTTT
TRBV19	TRBJ1-2	TRBD1	NA	CASSTESAPRTGGHYGYTF	TGTGCCAGTAGTACTGAGTCAGCGCCGCGAACAGGGGGCCACTATGGCTACACCTTC
TRBV7-2	TRBJ2-7	NA	once	CASSHNVETAYEQYF	TGTGCCAGCAGCCACAACGTTGAGACAGCCTACGAGCAGTACTTC
TRBV27	TRBJ2-1	NA	NA	CASSLFWTVNNEQFF	TGTGCCAGCAGTTTATTTTGGACAGTAAACAATGAGCAGTTCTTC
TRBV28	TRBJ2-1	TRBD2	NA	CASSNTSPGLVFNEQFF	TGTGCCAGCAGTAATACGTCACCGGGACTAGTCTTCAATGAGCAGTTCTTC
TRBV6-6	TRBJ1-5	NA	NA	CASSQDRLIYGGPQHF	TGTGCCAGCAGTCAGGACCGGCTGATATACGGTGGGCCCCAGCATTTT
TRBV5-4	TRBJ2-3	TRBD2	NA	CASSTPTSGVSTDTQYF	TGTGCCAGCAGCACACCCACTAGCGGAGTTAGCACAGATACGCAGTATTTT
TRBV5-4	TRBJ2-7	NA	once	CASSSMGWDEQYF	TGTGCCAGCAGCTCGATGGGTTGGGACGAGCAGTACTTC
TRBV27	TRBJ2-7	NA	NA	CASRDQRGYEQYF	TGTGCCAGCAGGGACCAAAGGGGCTACGAGCAGTACTTC
TRBV7-9	TRBJ1-2	NA	NA	CASSRTAANYGYTF	TGTGCCAGCAGCCGGACCGCCGCTAACTATGGCTACACCTTC
TRBV18	TRBJ2-5	NA	NA	CASSPPTGRETQYF	TGTGCCAGCTCACCTCCGACAGGGAGGGAGACCCAGTACTTC
TRBV11-2	TRBJ2-7	TRBD1	NA	CASSARDRGFYEQYF	TGTGCCAGCAGCGCCCGGGACAGGGGTTTTTACGAGCAGTACTTC
TRBV19	TRBJ1-5	NA	NA	CASSTTGNQPQHF	TGTGCCAGTAGTACCACAGGAAATCAGCCCCAGCATTTT
TRBV30	TRBJ2-4	NA	NA	CAWTPPTAKNIQYF	TGTGCCTGGACCCCCCCCACGGCCAAAAACATTCAGTACTTC
TRBV29-1	TRBJ1-1	NA	NA	CSVIQGYEAFF	TGCAGCGTTATTCAGGGTTATGAAGCTTTCTTT
TRBV19	TRBJ1-2	NA	NA	CASSANPRDINYGYTF	TGTGCCAGTAGTGCCAACCCCCGGGACATTAACTATGGCTACACCTTC
TRBV29-1	TRBJ2-1	TRBD2	NA	CSVEKERGLAVYNEQFF	TGCAGCGTAGAAAAGGAAAGAGGACTAGCGGTCTACAATGAGCAGTTCTTC
TRBV7-9	TRBJ2-2	NA	NA	CASSVTQGAGELFF	TGTGCCAGCAGCGTTACTCAGGGAGCCGGGGAGCTGTTTTTT
TRBV7-2	TRBJ1-4	NA	few	CASSFRTGGGEKLFF	TGTGCCAGCAGCTTTCGAACGGGGGGCGGGGAAAAACTGTTTTTT
TRBV11-2	TRBJ1-4	TRBD1	NA	CASSRLPKEQGINEKLFF	TGTGCCAGCAGCCGATTACCCAAAGAACAGGGGATTAATGAAAAACTGTTTTTT
TRBV11-2	TRBJ2-7	NA	few	CASSSQDRSSYEQYF	TGTGCCAGCAGCTCCCAGGACAGAAGCTCCTACGAGCAGTACTTC
TRBV2	TRBJ2-5	NA	NA	CASSELTGGGQETQYF	TGTGCCAGCAGTGAACTTACTGGGGGAGGACAAGAGACCCAGTACTTC
TRBV11-2	TRBJ2-1	NA	many	CASRPGTPYNEQFF	TGTGCCAGCAGGCCCGGGACTCCTTACAATGAGCAGTTCTTC